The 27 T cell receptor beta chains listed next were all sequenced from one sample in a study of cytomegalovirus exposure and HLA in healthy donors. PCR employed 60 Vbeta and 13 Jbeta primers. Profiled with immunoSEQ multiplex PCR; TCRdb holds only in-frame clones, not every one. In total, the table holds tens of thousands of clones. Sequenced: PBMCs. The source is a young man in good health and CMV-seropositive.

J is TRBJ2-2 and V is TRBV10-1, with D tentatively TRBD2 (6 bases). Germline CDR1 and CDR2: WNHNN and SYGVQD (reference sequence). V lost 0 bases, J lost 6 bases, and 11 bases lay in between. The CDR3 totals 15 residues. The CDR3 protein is CASSESRGGAGELFF. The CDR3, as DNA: TGCGCCAGCAGTGAGTCAAGGGGAGGCGCCGGGGAGCTGTTTTTT.

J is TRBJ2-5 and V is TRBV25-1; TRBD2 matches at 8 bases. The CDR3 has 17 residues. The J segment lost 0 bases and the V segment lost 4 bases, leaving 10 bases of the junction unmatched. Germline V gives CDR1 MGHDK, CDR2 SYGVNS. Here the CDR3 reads CASSVGGGPANQETQYF. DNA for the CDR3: TGTGCCAGCAGTGTCGGGGGGGGGCCCGCGAACCAAGAGACCCAGTACTTC.

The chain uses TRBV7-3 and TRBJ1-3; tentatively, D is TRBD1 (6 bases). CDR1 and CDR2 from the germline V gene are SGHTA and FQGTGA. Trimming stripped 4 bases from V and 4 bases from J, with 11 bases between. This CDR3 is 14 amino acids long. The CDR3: CASSCRGSGNTIYF. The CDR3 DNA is TGTGCCAGCAGCTGTAGGGGGTCCGGAAACACCATATATTTT.

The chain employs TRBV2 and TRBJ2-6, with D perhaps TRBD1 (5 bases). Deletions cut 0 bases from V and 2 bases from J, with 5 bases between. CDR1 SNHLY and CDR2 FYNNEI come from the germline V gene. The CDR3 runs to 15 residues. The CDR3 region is CASSEAGPGANVLTF. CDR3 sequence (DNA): TGTGCCAGCAGTGAAGCGGGGCCTGGGGCCAACGTCCTGACTTTC.

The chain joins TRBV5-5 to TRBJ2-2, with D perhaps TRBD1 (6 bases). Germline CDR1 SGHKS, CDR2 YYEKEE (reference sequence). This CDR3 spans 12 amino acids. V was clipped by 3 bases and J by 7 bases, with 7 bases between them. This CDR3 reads CASSSGDGELFF. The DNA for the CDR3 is TGTGCCAGCAGCTCAGGGGACGGGGAGCTGTTTTTT.

The CDR3 sequence is CASSGGTSNTDTQYF. The DNA for the CDR3 is TGCGCCAGCAGCGGCGGGACTAGTAATACAGATACGCAGTATTTT. The genes are TRBV5-1 and TRBJ2-3; TRBD2 aligns across 8 bases. The V and J ends lost 4 bases and 3 bases, in that order; junction bases with no gene match: 7. Germline assignment: CDR1 SGHRS and CDR2 YFSETQ. The CDR3 consists of 15 residues. The whole variable domain, remainder taken from reference TRBV5-1 and TRBJ2-3, is KAGVTQTPRYLIKTRGQQVTLSCSPISGHRSVSWYQQTPGQGLQFLFEYFSETQRNKGNFPGRFSGRQFSNSRSEMNVSTLELGDSALYLCASSGGTSNTDTQYFGPGTRLTVL.

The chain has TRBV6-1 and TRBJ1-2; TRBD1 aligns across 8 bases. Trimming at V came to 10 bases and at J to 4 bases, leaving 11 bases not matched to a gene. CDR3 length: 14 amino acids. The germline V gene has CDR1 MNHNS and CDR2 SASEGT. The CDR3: CATYDRGRVYGYTF. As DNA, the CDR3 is TGTGCCACCTATGACAGGGGACGGGTCTATGGCTACACCTTC.

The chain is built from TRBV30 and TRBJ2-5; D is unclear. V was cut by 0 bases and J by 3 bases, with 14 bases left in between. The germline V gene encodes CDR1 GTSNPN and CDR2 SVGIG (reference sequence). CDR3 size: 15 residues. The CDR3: CAWSVQRNRKETQYF. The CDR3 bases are TGTGCCTGGAGTGTACAACGAAACAGAAAAGAGACCCAGTACTTC.

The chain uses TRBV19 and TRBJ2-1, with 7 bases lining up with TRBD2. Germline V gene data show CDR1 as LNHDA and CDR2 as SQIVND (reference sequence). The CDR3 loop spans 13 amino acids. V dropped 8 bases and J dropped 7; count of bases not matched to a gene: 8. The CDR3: CASRASGGNEQFF. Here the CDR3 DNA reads TGTGCCAGTCGGGCTAGCGGTGGTAATGAGCAGTTCTTC.

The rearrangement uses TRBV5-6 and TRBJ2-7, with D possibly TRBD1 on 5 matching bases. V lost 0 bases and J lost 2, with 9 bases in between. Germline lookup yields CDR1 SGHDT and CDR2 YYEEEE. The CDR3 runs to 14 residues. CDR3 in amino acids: CASSLGGGTYEQYF. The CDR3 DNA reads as TGTGCCAGCAGCTTGGGGGGCGGTACCTACGAGCAGTACTTC.

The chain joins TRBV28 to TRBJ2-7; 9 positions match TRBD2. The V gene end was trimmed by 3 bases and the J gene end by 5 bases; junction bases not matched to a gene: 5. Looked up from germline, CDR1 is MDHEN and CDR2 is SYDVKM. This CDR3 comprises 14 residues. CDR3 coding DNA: TGTGCCAGCAGTTTGGACCTAGCGGGAAACGAGCAGTACTTC. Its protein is CASSLDLAGNEQYF. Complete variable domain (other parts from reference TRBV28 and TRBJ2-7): DVKVTQSSRYLVKRTGEKVFLECVQDMDHENMFWYRQDPGLGLRLIYFSYDVKMKEKGDIPEGYSVSREKKERFSLILESASTNQTSMYLCASSLDLAGNEQYFGPGTRLTVT.

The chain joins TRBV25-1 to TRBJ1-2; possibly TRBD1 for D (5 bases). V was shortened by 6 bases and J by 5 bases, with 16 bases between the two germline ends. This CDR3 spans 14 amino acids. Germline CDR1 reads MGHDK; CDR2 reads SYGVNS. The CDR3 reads CASSRVGQAYGYTF. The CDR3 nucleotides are TGTGCCAGCAGCAGGGTGGGCCAGGCTTATGGCTACACCTTC.

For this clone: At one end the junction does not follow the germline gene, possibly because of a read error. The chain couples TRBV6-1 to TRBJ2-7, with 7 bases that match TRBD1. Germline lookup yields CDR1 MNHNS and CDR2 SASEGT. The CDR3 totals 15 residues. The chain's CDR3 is CASSEEGANTYGQYF. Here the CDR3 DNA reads TGTGCCAGCAGTGAAGAGGGGGCAAACACCTACGGGCAGTACTTC.

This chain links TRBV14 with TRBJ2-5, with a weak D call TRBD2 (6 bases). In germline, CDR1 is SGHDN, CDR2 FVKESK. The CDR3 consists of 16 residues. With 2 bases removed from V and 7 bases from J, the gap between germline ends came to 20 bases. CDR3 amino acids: CASSQRFGRGEGTQYF. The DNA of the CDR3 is TGTGCCAGCAGCCAAAGGTTTGGGCGGGGAGAAGGGACCCAGTACTTC.

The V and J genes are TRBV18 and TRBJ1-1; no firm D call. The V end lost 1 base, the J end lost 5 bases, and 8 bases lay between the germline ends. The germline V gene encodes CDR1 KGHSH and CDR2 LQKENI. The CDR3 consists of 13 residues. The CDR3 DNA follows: TGTGCCAGCTCACCACAGGCAGCGACTGAAGCTTTCTTT. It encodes CASSPQAATEAFF.

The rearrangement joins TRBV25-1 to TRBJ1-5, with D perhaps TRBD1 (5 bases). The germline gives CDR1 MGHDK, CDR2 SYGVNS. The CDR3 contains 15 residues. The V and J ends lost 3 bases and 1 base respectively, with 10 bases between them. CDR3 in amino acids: CASSDGGFSNQPQHF. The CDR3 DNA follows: TGTGCCAGCAGTGATGGGGGGTTCAGCAATCAGCCCCAGCATTTT.

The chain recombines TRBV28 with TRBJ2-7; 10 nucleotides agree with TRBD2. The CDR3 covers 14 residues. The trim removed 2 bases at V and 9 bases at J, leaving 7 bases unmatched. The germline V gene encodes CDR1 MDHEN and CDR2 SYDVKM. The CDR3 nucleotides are TGTGCCAGCAGTTTAACTAGCGGGACTTTGGGGCAGTACTTC. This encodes CASSLTSGTLGQYF.

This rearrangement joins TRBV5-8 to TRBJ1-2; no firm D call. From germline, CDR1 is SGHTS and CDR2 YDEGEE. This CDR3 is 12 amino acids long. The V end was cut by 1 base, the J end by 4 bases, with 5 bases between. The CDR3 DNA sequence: TGTGCCAGCAGCTTGTGGAGCTATGGCTACACCTTC. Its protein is CASSLWSYGYTF.

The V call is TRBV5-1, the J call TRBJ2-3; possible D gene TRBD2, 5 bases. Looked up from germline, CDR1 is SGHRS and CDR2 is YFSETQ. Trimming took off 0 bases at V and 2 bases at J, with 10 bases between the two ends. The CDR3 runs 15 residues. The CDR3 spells CASSLDSGFTDTQYF. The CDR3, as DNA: TGCGCCAGCAGCTTGGACAGCGGCTTCACAGATACGCAGTATTTT.

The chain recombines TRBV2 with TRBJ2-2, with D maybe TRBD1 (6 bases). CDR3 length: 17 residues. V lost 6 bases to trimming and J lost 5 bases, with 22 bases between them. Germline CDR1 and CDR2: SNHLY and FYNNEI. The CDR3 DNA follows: TGTGCCAGCAGGATCTTCTCACGCAGGGGAGATACCGGGGAGCTGTTTTTT. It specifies CASRIFSRRGDTGELFF.

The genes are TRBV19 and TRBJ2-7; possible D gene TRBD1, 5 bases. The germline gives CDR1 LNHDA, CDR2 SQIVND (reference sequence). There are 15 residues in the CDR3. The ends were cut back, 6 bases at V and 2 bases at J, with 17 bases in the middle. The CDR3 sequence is CASSPQVKGAYEQYF. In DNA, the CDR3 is TGTGCCAGTAGCCCTCAAGTGAAAGGGGCCTACGAGCAGTACTTC.

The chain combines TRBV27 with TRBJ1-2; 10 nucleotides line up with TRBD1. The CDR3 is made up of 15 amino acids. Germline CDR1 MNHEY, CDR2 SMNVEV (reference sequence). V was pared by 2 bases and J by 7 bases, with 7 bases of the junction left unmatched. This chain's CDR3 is CASSLGWGQGSGYTF. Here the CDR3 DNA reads TGTGCCAGCAGTTTAGGGTGGGGACAGGGGAGTGGCTACACCTTC.

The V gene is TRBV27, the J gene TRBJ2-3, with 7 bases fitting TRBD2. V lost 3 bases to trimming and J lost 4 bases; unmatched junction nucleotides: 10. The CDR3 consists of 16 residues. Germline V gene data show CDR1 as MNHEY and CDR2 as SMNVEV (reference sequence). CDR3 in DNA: TGTGCCAGCAGTTTCTCGACTAGCCGAGGGGCAGATACGCAGTATTTT. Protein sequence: CASSFSTSRGADTQYF.

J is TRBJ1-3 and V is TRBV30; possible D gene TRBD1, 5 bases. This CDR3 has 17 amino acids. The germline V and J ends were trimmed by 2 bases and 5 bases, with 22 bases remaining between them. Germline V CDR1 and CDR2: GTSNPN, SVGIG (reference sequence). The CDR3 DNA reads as TGTGCCTGGAGTAAGGGGCAGGCCAACATCTTTCGAAACACCATATATTTT. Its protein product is CAWSKGQANIFRNTIYF.

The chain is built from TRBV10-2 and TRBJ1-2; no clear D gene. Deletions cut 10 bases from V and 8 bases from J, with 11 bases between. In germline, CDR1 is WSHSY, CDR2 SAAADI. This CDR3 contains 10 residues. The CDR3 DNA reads TGCGCCACCACTCTAGAGGGCTACACCTTC. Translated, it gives CATTLEGYTF.

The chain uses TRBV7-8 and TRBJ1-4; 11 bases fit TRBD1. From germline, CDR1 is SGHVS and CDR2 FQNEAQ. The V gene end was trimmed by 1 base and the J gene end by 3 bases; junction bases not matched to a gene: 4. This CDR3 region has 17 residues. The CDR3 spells CASSLGLGQGANEKLFF. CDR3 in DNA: TGTGCCAGCAGCTTAGGATTGGGACAGGGGGCTAATGAAAAACTGTTTTTT. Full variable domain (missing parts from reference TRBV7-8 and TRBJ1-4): GAGVSQSPRYKVAKRGQDVALRCDPISGHVSLFWYQQALGQGPEFLTYFQNEAQLDKSGLPSDRFFAERPEGSVSTLKIQRTQQEDSAVYLCASSLGLGQGANEKLFFGSGTQLSVL.

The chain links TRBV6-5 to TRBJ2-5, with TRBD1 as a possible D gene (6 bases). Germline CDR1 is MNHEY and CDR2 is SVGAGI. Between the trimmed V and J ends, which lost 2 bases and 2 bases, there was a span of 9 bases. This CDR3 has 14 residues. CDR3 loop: CASSYQGHQETQYF. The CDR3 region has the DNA TGTGCCAGCAGTTACCAGGGACATCAAGAGACCCAGTACTTC.